Listed here is a single TCR beta chain. Its cognate antigen is unknown. The data were taken from a study of a mutant IDH1 vaccine in newly diagnosed glioma. Study details: Former treatment meant radiotherapy, temozolomide, or both; the majority had gotten both. Study-level results: Patients showed vaccine-induced immune responses at a rate of 93.3%.

Described time point: baseline, week 1 (first vaccination visit). Described treatment: pre-vaccination baseline after standard-of-care therapy. Donor diagnoses consisted of new WHO grade 3 or 4 IDH1-mutant, ATRX-lost astrocytomas. Repertoires were generated with immunoSEQ multiplex PCR, while TCRdb's copy carries only in-frame clones and drops some. The repertoire consists of about 88,000 clones, with roughly 82% occurring once and the leading ten covering about 5.6%. This CDR3 region has 13 residues. Germline V gene sequence: CDR1 SQVTM, CDR2 ANQGSEA. Losses at the gene ends were 7 bases for V and 3 bases for J; bases not matched to a gene: 9.

V is TRBV29-1 and J is TRBJ2-7, with 7 positions matching TRBD1. The source was PBMCs, collected from a glioma patient treated with radiotherapy, temozolomide or both. The TCR originated in a middle-aged man with glioma. Some clones in this sample may be carry-over from other donors' samples. CDR3 in amino acids: CSAQTGQVYEQYF. The CDR3 DNA reads TGCAGCGCGCAAACCGGACAGGTCTACGAGCAGTACTTC.